These 23 T cell receptor beta chains share one sample of origin, sequenced in a study of early T cells in non-severe SARS-CoV-2 infection. One entry per CDR3 protein, called by TCRdb with MiXCR from the 5' RACE reads. The sample has almost 65,000 distinct CDR3 sequences; less than 5% are singletons. Sequencing used whole blood. The receptors derive from an adult who was a healthcare worker with PCR-confirmed SARS-CoV-2 infection or an uninfected control (not recorded which).

Turning to this clonotype: At one end the junction does not follow the germline gene, possibly because of a read error. CDR3 amino acids: CASSPSPSRAGTEAFF. CDR3 in DNA: TGTGCCAGCTCACCTTCGCCCAGTCGGGCCGGCACTGAAGCTTTCTTC. The chain joins TRBV18 to TRBJ1-1; D is undetermined. The CDR3 loop spans 16 amino acids. The germline CDR1 and CDR2 sequences are KGHSH and LQKENI.

This clonotype was seen more than once but under ten times. This sequence joins TRBV28 and TRBJ2-1, with 9 bases lining up with TRBD2. Germline-derived CDR1 and CDR2 are MDHEN and SYDVKM. The CDR3 extends over 14 amino acids. V shed 7 bases, J shed 7 bases, and the junction held 8 bases outside the gene matches. CDR3 loop: CASMGASGNNEQFF. In DNA, the CDR3 is TGTGCCAGCATGGGTGCTAGCGGGAATAATGAGCAGTTCTTC.

The table lists this clonotype with many counts. This sequence joins TRBV19 and TRBJ1-1; 8 bases are shared with TRBD1. This CDR3 is 13 amino acids long. Trimming cost V 7 bases and J 3 bases; bases outside gene matches: 4. Germline CDR1 and CDR2: LNHDA and SQIVND (reference sequence). CDR3 sequence: CASTHRGYTEAFF. The CDR3 nucleotides are TGTGCCAGTACCCACAGGGGGTACACTGAAGCTTTCTTT.

This clonotype was detected ten times or more. The rearrangement joins TRBV20-1 to TRBJ2-5; tentatively, D is TRBD2 (5 bases). V was shortened by 6 bases and J by 0 bases, with 14 bases between the two germline ends. Germline lookup yields CDR1 DFQATT and CDR2 SNEGSKA (reference sequence). CDR3 length: 14 residues. The CDR3 DNA follows: TGCAGTGCCCTAGGTGGGGAGTACCAAGAGACCCAGTACTTC. Translating it yields CSALGGEYQETQYF.

This clonotype was seen only a few times. The genes are TRBV6-2 or TRBV6-3 and TRBJ2-7; 9 bases are shared with TRBD2. The CDR3 covers 14 residues. In germline, CDR1 is MNHEY, CDR2 SVGEGT. Unmatched junction bases numbered 5, after V lost 5 bases and J lost 3 bases. Written as DNA, the CDR3 is TGTGCCAGCAGTCTTAGCGGGAGTGGCTACGAGCAGTACTTC. It encodes CASSLSGSGYEQYF.

The V gene is TRBV5-6, the J gene TRBJ2-7; TRBD1 matches at 8 bases. Germline assignment: CDR1 SGHDT and CDR2 YYEEEE. The junction had 12 bases not matched to a gene; V was cut back by 4 bases and J by 3 bases. The CDR3 is 16 amino acids. The CDR3 nucleotides are TGTGCCAGCAGCCGGCGGACAGGGTTCCGCTTCTACGAGCAGTACTTC. Its translation: CASSRRTGFRFYEQYF.

This clonotype was counted at least ten times. The chain joins TRBV28 to TRBJ1-5; tentatively, D is TRBD1 (6 bases). Germline lookup yields CDR1 MDHEN and CDR2 SYDVKM. The CDR3 runs to 15 residues. Trimming removed 9 bases from V and 4 bases from J, with 19 bases in between. In DNA form, the CDR3 reads TGTGCCAGTTTAACCACAGGGCACGGTAATCAGCCCCAGCATTTT. Residues: CASLTTGHGNQPQHF.

As to this clonotype: A much larger clone differs from this one at a single base, so this may be a read error. The chain couples TRBV6-4 to TRBJ2-7, with 8 bases identical to TRBD2. CDR1 and CDR2 (germline): MRHNA, SNTAGT. J lost 11 bases, V lost 1 base, and 7 bases had no gene match. This CDR3 contains 13 residues. CDR3 amino acids: CASSDWTSQDKYF. DNA of the CDR3: TGTGCCAGCAGTGACTGGACTAGCCAAGATAAGTACTTC.

This clonotype was detected many times. The chain is built from TRBV10-3 and TRBJ2-5, with 8 bases that match TRBD2. Germline CDR1 reads ENHRY; CDR2 reads SYGVKD. This CDR3 has 14 residues. V lost 7 bases, J lost 0 bases, and 4 bases stayed unmatched. The CDR3 DNA follows: TGTGCCATCAAGCCGGGACTAGACCAAGAGACCCAGTACTTC. Protein sequence: CAIKPGLDQETQYF.

This clonotype was observed many times. The CDR3 DNA is TGTGCCAGCAGCTTCGGACAAACGAGCTCCTACAATGAGCAGTTCTTC. It yields the protein CASSFGQTSSYNEQFF. V usage is TRBV7-3 and J usage is TRBJ2-1; D might be TRBD1 (5 bases). Per germline, CDR1 SGHTA and CDR2 FQGTGA. This CDR3 is 16 amino acids long. V gave up 3 bases and J gave up 0 bases, with 12 bases separating them.

There are many counts of this clonotype. The genes are TRBV29-1 and TRBJ1-1; D is unresolved. The CDR3 runs 13 residues. The germline V and J ends were trimmed by 0 bases and 1 base, with 6 bases remaining between them. The germline V gene encodes CDR1 SQVTM and CDR2 ANQGSEA. As DNA, the CDR3 is TGCAGCGTTGAAGATAGAGCGAACACTGAAGCTTTCTTT. This encodes CSVEDRANTEAFF.

This clonotype occurred a few times. The chain employs TRBV12-3 or TRBV12-4 and TRBJ2-1; 7 bases map to TRBD2. The CDR3 totals 16 residues. V was pared by 3 bases and J by 8 bases, with 13 bases of the junction left unmatched. CDR3 protein: CASSFMGGVFVDEQFF. For the CDR3, the DNA is TGTGCCAGCAGTTTCATGGGGGGGGTTTTCGTGGATGAGCAGTTCTTC.

The rearrangement uses TRBV6-5 and TRBJ1-1; D is possibly TRBD1 (5 bases). The CDR3 sequence is 16 residues long. V lost 6 bases, J lost 6 bases, and 23 bases lay in between. The germline CDR1 and CDR2 sequences are MNHEY and SVGAGI. The CDR3 is CASRPDSLRGDPEAFF. The CDR3 DNA reads TGTGCCAGCAGGCCCGACAGTCTCCGGGGCGACCCTGAAGCTTTCTTT.

This clonotype was seen many times. The genes are TRBV5-1 and TRBJ1-1, with 8 bases aligning to TRBD1. This CDR3 has 15 residues. Germline V gene sequence: CDR1 SGHRS, CDR2 YFSETQ. The trim removed 0 bases at V and 5 bases at J, leaving 6 bases unmatched. CDR3 in DNA: TGCGCCAGCAGCTTGGAGGCGACAGGGGTGACTGAAGCTTTCTTT. As protein: CASSLEATGVTEAFF.

This clonotype was detected ten times or more. V usage is TRBV10-3 and J usage is TRBJ2-7; 11 bases map to TRBD1. Losses at the gene ends were 8 bases for V and 9 bases for J; bases not matched to a gene: 21. This CDR3 contains 17 residues. Germline V gene sequence: CDR1 ENHRY, CDR2 SYGVKD. The CDR3 DNA reads as TGTGCCATCGGTGGACAGGGGGCGATTATCGATGCCGACGCGCAGTACTTC. This gives the protein CAIGGQGAIIDADAQYF.

This clonotype was seen more than once but under ten times. This chain uses TRBV7-9 with TRBJ2-1; D perhaps matches TRBD2 (6 bases). The V end was cut by 1 base, the J end by 7 bases, with 11 bases between. This CDR3 contains 14 residues. Germline assignment: CDR1 SEHNR and CDR2 FQNEAQ (reference sequence). This CDR3 reads CASSLVTSYNEQFF. The CDR3 region has the DNA TGTGCCAGCAGCTTAGTTACTAGCTATAATGAGCAGTTCTTC. Supplemented by reference TRBV7-9 and TRBJ2-1, the full variable domain reads DTGVSQNPRHKITKRGQNVTFRCDPISEHNRLYWYRQTLGQGPEFLTYFQNEAQLEKSRLLSDRFSAERPKGSFSTLEIQRTEQGDSAMYLCASSLVTSYNEQFFGPGTRLTVL.

This clonotype has a count of ten or more. This chain joins TRBV11-2 and TRBJ2-2, with no clear D. Germline CDR1 SGHAT, CDR2 FQNNGV. The CDR3 totals 14 residues. With 3 bases removed from V and 4 bases from J, the gap between germline ends came to 9 bases. The CDR3 reads CASSFLGSTGELFF. CDR3 sequence (DNA): TGTGCCAGCAGCTTTCTGGGGTCCACCGGGGAGCTGTTTTTT.

CDR3: CASSAGWSSEAFF. For the CDR3, the DNA is TGCGCCAGCAGCGCGGGCTGGAGCTCTGAAGCTTTCTTT. This chain joins TRBV5-1 and TRBJ1-1, with unresolved D. V was clipped by 4 bases and J by 6 bases, with 13 bases between them. Germline CDR1 SGHRS, CDR2 YFSETQ. The CDR3 has 13 amino acids.

There are a few counts of this clonotype. This chain joins TRBV13 and TRBJ1-4; 7 bases are shared with TRBD1. The germline V gene has CDR1 PRHDT and CDR2 FYEKMQ (reference sequence). The CDR3 has 14 amino acids. V shed 4 bases, J shed 11 bases, and the junction held 10 bases outside the gene matches. The CDR3 reads CASSSQGLAEKLFF. The CDR3 bases are TGTGCCAGCAGCTCACAGGGGCTGGCAGAGAAACTGTTTTTT.

In this sample, this clonotype turned up many times. V gene TRBV12-3 or TRBV12-4 combines with J gene TRBJ2-7; 12 bases line up with TRBD2. CDR3 length: 18 residues. J gave up 7 bases and V 5 bases, and 18 bases lay outside the gene matches. The CDR3 reads CASSPSSGRAVFLREQYF. Written as DNA, the CDR3 is TGTGCCAGCAGTCCCTCTAGCGGGAGGGCCGTCTTCTTGAGGGAGCAGTACTTC.

The chain links TRBV7-2 to TRBJ1-5; TRBD1 is a possible D gene (5 bases). The CDR3 covers 15 residues. V was cut by 5 bases and J by 2 bases, with 13 bases left in between. Germline CDR1 is SGHTA and CDR2 is FQGNSA. This CDR3 is CASSPGRGGNQPQHF. CDR3 nucleotides: TGTGCCAGCAGCCCCGGGCGGGGGGGCAATCAGCCCCAGCATTTT.

Many counts were recorded for this clonotype. The chain has TRBV4-1 and TRBJ1-6, with 7 bases lining up with TRBD1. With V trimmed by 0 bases and J by 10 bases, 6 bases remained unmatched. The CDR3 is 15 amino acids. CDR1 is MGHRA and CDR2 is YSYEKL in the germline V gene. CDR3 in amino acids: CASSQEVTGDSPLHF. In nucleotides, the CDR3 is TGCGCCAGCAGCCAAGAAGTAACAGGGGACTCACCCCTCCACTTT.

This clonotype was picked up many times. The chain recombines TRBV14 with TRBJ2-1; D gene ambiguous. Germline assignment: CDR1 SGHDN and CDR2 FVKESK. Trimming removed 5 bases at V and 4 bases at J, with 21 bases between. The CDR3 is 17 residues long. In nucleotides, the CDR3 is TGTGCCAGCAGCTCGCTTCTTGGCAGTCTGGGTTACAATGAGCAGTTCTTC. Its translation is CASSSLLGSLGYNEQFF.